A selection of T cell receptor beta chains follows, all from one sample in a study of metastatic and nonmetastatic thyroid tumors. TCRdb called clones again from the PCR reads with MiXCR. The top ten hold around a tenth of the sample, which has about 40,000 clones, about 15% seen once. Specimen: tumor tissue. These receptors all come from a female donor with papillary thyroid cancer or a benign thyroid nodule (not recorded which). Some clones in this sample may be carry-over from other donors' samples. The CDR3 runs from the conserved cysteine through the conserved F or W. The D gene is left open where the match is weak. Clone size is stated in some rows and not others, as once, few, many or a class when expanded.

D	size	V	J	DNA	CDR3
.	many	TRBV11-2	TRBJ1-2	TGTGCCAGCAGCTTTGTCACAGATGATGGCTACACCTTC	CASSFVTDDGYTF
.	many	TRBV24-1	TRBJ1-1	TGTGCCACCAGTGGGACTTGGGGAACTGAAGCTTTCTTT	CATSGTWGTEAFF
TRBD2	.	TRBV20-1	TRBJ2-1	TGCAGCCTCACTGTTGCTAGCGGGAGTGGAGAGGAGCAGTTCTTC	CSLTVASGSGEEQFF
TRBD2	many	TRBV13	TRBJ2-5	TGTGCCAGCAGCTTAGGAATAGCGGGAGCAGAGACCCAGTACTTC	CASSLGIAGAETQYF
.	many	TRBV5-4	TRBJ1-1	TGTGCCAGCAGCCAAACAGGGCCGGGCACTGAAGCTTTCTTT	CASSQTGPGTEAFF
.	many	TRBV11-3	TRBJ2-7	TGTGCCAGCAGTAGACGGCTATCCTACGAGCAGTACTTC	CASSRRLSYEQYF
TRBD1	.	TRBV4-1	TRBJ1-2	TGCGCCAGCAGCCAAGGACAGGGGATCGGCTATGGCTACACCTTC	CASSQGQGIGYGYTF
.	.	TRBV30	TRBJ1-6	TGTGCCTGGAGTCCCTCCGGGAGTTACGGGGATTCACCCCTCCACTTT	CAWSPSGSYGDSPLHF
.	.	TRBV20-1	TRBJ2-1	TGCAGTGCTAGAGGAACACGGAAAAGGGCCGATCGTGAGCAGTTCTTC	CSARGTRKRADREQFF
.	many	TRBV4-1	TRBJ1-2	TGCGCCAGCAGCCAAGACTCGCCGCCGGAGACCTTC	CASSQDSPPETF